The present entry profiles one T cell receptor beta chain with its context. A few counts support this clonotype. Its antigen target is currently unknown. Per-base qualities were not stored, and no clone one base away is much larger. RNA was isolated from bulk unsorted tissue, and RNA quality was assessed with a NanoDrop ND-1000 and an Agilent 2100. Donors were newly diagnosed lung cancer patients admitted for thoracic surgery in China between August and November 2014, without prior chemotherapy. The study excluded patients who had received radiotherapy or chemotherapy before or who had another cancer at the same time. Surgical tissue pieces of about 1-2.3 cm3 were preserved in RNAlater solution and were kept at -80 degrees C until use. The record originates from a study of tumor and adjacent non-tumor tissue in lung cancer listed by TCRdb under 2018. Broadly, across the study: By cancer type, the cohort comprised some twelve adenocarcinoma patients, 2 squamous cell carcinoma patients and 1 small cell lung cancer patient. For each patient, one tumor sample and one normal lung sample were taken, giving around 30 paired specimens that underwent TCRbeta CDR3 sequencing. Ages among the roughly 15 patients ranged from roughly 30 to 85 years, there were roughly 10 men and 5 women, and disease was at TNM stage I to III. The study compared bulk TCRbeta repertoires from lung tumor tissue and matched distant non-tumor lung tissue of more than 12 lung cancer patients. Sequencing generated a total of 125,075,908 productive TCRbeta reads, averaging about 4.2 million reads per sample. Study-wide conclusions, independent of this receptor: Neither the sequencing platform nor unique molecular identifiers are named or mentioned anywhere in the methods. Only 15 patients were included in the cohort, and the need for larger samples and more detailed clinical data was noted by the authors. Peripheral blood was not sequenced, so blood TCRbeta repertoires in these lung cancer patients were not examined. Tumor tissue showed significantly higher TCR diversity (inverse Simpson) than normal lung tissue, at about 410 vs 180 (P = 0.0075, Mann-Whitney U test). A significantly larger cumulative share of the repertoire was made up by the top 100 clones in normal lung than in tumor tissue. TCR diversity was significantly higher in younger patients, and greater tumor TCR diversity was associated with shorter overall survival and shorter disease-free survival.

Based on the germline V gene, the CDR1 and CDR2 sequences are MGHRA and YSYEKL. Trimming removed 0 bases from V and 3 bases from J, leaving 12 bases between the germline ends. The CDR3 contains 16 residues, cysteine and phenylalanine counted. Just CDR3 DNA is preserved here, 48 bases in frame from base 1. To prepare the library, multiplex PCR was applied. The reads were generated on an Illumina HiSeq 2500. Following protocols modified from ARM-PCR, the researchers constructed TCRbeta libraries through three rounds of nested PCR with primers (Table S4). Before sequencing, PCR products in the 200-500 bp range were cut out of the gel and cleaned up using the QIAquick gel extraction kit. The source study handled its data this way. Reads were cleaned using Trimmomatic, were merged into complete CDR3 sequences using FLASH, and were assigned to V(D)J germline segments using MiTCR. VDJtools was used to compute clonal diversity as the inverse Simpson's index. A read counted as productive if the sequence was in-frame and lacked a premature stop codon. In-frame beta chains were kept once TCRdb had trimmed the public reads at Q25 with fastp and called clones with MiXCR. Each entry merges the rows of one CDR3 protein and shows their most common DNA and genes. These V and J calls derive from TCRdb rather than the authors' analysis. The sample profile shows fewer than 150,000 distinct CDR3 sequences; approximately 72% of them were found once. Together, the top ten hold over 15% of the sample.

This clonotype was sampled from a man aged 60-69 years with small cell lung cancer. Recombination joined TRBV4-1 with TRBJ1-5; TRBD1 could be the D gene, as 6 bases match. The sequencing sample was made of lung tumor tissue. The DNA reads TGCGCCAGCAGCCAAGATATCCGACAGGACAATCAGCCCCAGCATTTT. It translates as CASSQDIRQDNQPQHF.